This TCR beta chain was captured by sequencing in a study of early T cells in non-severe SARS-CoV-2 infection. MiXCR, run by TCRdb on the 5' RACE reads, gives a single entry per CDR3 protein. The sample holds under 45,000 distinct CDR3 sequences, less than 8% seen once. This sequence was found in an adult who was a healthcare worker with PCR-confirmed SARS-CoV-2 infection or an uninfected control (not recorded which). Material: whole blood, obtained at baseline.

CDR3 in DNA: TGCAGCGTAAAGAAAGGACAGGGAACGGATACGCAGTATTTT. This translates into CSVKKGQGTDTQYF. The gene calls are TRBV29-1 and TRBJ2-3, with 8 bases matching TRBD1. Germline V gene lookup returns CDR1 SQVTM and CDR2 ANQGSEA. The CDR3 has 14 residues. With V trimmed by 6 bases and J by 6 bases, 11 bases remained unmatched.